Only a few counts were recorded for the clone carrying this T cell receptor (beta chain). Germline trimming cut 0 bases from V and 7 bases from J; bases unmatched to any gene: 11. The CDR3 contains 17 residues. Germline assignment: CDR1 MNHEY and CDR2 SVGEGT. This sample stems from a study of blood T cell repertoires in COVID-19. Study in general: Acute and convalescent COVID-19 specimens originated in the United States, Italy and Spain.

The authors' processing: Amplification of reference gene primers provided the estimated nucleated cell counts. Method: immunoSEQ multiplex PCR; TCRdb's copy keeps in-frame clones and lacks some. D and trimming come from the DNA, and the V and J calls and clone size come from that table. The sample includes 90,000 to 120,000 clones, roughly 84% of them seen just once. The chain employs TRBV6-2 or TRBV6-3 and TRBJ2-2; 7 nucleotides line up with TRBD1. The receptor was derived from a human donor in a cohort sampled during active COVID-19. The material sequenced was peripheral blood. CDR3 sequence reads: CASSYSLRQGWGGELFF. DNA for the CDR3: TGTGCCAGCAGTTACTCCCTCAGACAGGGATGGGGCGGGGAGCTGTTTTTT.